The T cell receptor beta chain under discussion was sequenced for a study of spatial heterogeneity in lung cancer. Germline V gene lookup returns CDR1 MRHNA and CDR2 SNTAGT. This CDR3 contains 15 residues. V dropped 5 bases and J dropped 2; count of bases not matched to a gene: 6. Via MiXCR, TCRdb re-called the 5' RACE reads, giving one row per CDR3 protein. The sample lists 70,000 to 90,000 distinct CDR3 sequences; roughly 14% were seen once. Time point in this sample: sample taken at primary tumor resection. Whole RNA from tumor, nontumor lung or frozen PBMC was sequenced unsorted. The cohort: some 70 early-stage, untreated non-small cell lung cancer patients. This clonotype has a count of ten or more.

Source: PBMCs, taken at surgery. The chain combines TRBV6-4 with TRBJ2-1, with 7 positions matching TRBD2. The receptor was derived from a male donor with early-stage non-small cell lung cancer. CDR3 residues: CASSLSGETYNEQFF. The CDR3 nucleotides read TGTGCCAGCAGTCTAAGCGGGGAAACCTACAATGAGCAGTTCTTC.